This T cell receptor beta chain derives from a study of T cell repertoires in cytomegalovirus infection. Across the study: Indications of both CMV infection and matching HLA type were provided by public TCR beta signatures. Broader study findings: Across the ex vivo response, the dominant clonotypes were HLA-C-restricted CMV-specific TCR beta clonotypes. Summed public TCR beta family frequency identified CMV carriers bearing the relevant HLA.

CDR3 size: 13 residues. Trimming took 5 bases from V and 2 from J, leaving 9 bases between them. The V gene's germline CDR1 is LGHNT and CDR2 FRNRAP. Each CDR3 protein gets one entry after TCRdb re-called the reads with MiXCR. The table records hundreds of thousands of distinct CDR3 sequences, approximately 11% of them present only once. This clonotype came up a few times. Its antigen is undetermined. Sequencing input: PBMCs. The chain links TRBV12-5 to TRBJ1-2; weak D call: TRBD1 (5 bases). The sequence came from a human donor in good health (CMV status not recorded). Some clones in this sample may be carry-over from other donors' samples. This CDR3 reads CASGRWGNYGYTF. The DNA of the CDR3 is TGTGCTAGTGGTCGGTGGGGGAACTATGGCTACACCTTC.